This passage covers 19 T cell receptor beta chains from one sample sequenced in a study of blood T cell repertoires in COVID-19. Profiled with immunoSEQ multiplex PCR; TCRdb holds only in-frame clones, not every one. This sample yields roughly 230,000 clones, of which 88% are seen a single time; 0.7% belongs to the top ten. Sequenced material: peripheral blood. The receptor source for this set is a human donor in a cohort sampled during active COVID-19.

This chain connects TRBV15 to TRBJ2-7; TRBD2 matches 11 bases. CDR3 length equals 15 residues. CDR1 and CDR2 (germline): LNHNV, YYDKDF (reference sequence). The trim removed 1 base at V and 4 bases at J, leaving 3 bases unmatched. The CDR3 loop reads CATSRGGTSGYEQYF. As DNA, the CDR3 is TGTGCCACCAGCAGAGGGGGGACTAGCGGTTACGAGCAGTACTTC.

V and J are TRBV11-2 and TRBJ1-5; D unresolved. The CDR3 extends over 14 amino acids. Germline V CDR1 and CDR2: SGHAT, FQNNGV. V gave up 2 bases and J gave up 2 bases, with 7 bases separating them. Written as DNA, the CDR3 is TGTGCCAGCAGCTTATATCAGGGCAATCAGCCCCAGCATTTT. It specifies CASSLYQGNQPQHF.

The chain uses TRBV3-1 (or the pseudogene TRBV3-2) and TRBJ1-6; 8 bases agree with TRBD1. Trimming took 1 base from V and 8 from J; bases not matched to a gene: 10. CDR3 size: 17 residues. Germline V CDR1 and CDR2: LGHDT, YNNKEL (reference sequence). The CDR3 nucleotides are TGTGCCAGCAGCCAAGGAAGACAGGGGACTGCCCATTCACCCCTCCACTTT. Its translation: CASSQGRQGTAHSPLHF.

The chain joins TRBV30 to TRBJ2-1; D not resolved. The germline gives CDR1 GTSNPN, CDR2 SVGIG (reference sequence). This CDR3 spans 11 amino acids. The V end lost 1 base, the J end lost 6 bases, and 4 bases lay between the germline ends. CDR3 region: CAWSGVNEQFF. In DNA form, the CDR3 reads TGTGCCTGGAGTGGCGTCAATGAGCAGTTCTTC. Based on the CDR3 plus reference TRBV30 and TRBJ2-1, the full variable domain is SQTIHQWPATLVQPVGSPLSLECTVEGTSNPNLYWYRQAAGRGLQLLFYSVGIGQISSEVPQNLSASRPQDRQFILSSKKLLLSDSGFYLCAWSGVNEQFFGPGTRLTVL.

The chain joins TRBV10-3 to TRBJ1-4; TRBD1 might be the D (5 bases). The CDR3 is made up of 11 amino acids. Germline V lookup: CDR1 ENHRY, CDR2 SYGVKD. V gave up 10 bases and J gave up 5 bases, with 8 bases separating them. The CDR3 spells CATGGNEKLFF. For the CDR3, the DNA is TGTGCCACTGGGGGGAATGAAAAACTGTTTTTT.

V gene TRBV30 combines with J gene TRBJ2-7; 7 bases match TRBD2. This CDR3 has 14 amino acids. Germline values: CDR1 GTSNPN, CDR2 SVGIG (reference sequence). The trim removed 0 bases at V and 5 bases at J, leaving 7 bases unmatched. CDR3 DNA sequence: TGTGCCTGGAGTGTACTACGTGCGGGGGACGAGCAGTACTTC. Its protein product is CAWSVLRAGDEQYF.

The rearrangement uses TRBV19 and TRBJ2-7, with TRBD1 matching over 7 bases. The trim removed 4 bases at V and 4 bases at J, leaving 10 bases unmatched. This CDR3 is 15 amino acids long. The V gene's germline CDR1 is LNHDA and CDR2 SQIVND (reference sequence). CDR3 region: CASSNDRAGSYEQYF. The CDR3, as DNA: TGTGCCAGTAGTAACGACAGGGCTGGCTCATACGAGCAGTACTTC.

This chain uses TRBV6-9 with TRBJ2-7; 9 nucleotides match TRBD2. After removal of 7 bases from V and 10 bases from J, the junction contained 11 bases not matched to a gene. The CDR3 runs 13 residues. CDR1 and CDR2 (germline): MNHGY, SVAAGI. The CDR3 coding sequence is TGTGCCAGCATCTCGTTGGCTAGCGGGAACCAGTACTTC. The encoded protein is CASISLASGNQYF.

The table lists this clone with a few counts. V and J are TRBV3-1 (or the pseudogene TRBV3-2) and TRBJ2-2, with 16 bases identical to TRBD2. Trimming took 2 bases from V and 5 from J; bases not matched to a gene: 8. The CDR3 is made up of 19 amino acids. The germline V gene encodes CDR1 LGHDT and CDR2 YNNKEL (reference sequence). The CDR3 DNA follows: TGTGCCAGCAGCCAATGGGGACTAGCGGGAGGGCCTAGAACCGGGGAGCTGTTTTTT. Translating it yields CASSQWGLAGGPRTGELFF.

In nucleotides, the CDR3 is TGTGCCTGGAGGTCCCGACTAGCGGGCGGGTACGAGCAGTACTTC. It translates to CAWRSRLAGGYEQYF. This chain uses TRBV30 with TRBJ2-7; 10 bases line up with TRBD2. The germline CDR1 and CDR2 sequences are GTSNPN and SVGIG (reference sequence). V dropped 3 bases and J dropped 4; count of bases not matched to a gene: 9. CDR3 length equals 15 residues.

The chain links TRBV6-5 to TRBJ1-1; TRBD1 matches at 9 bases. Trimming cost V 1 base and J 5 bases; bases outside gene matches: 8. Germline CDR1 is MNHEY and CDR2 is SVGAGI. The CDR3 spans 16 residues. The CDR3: CASSYWIQGARTEAFF. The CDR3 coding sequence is TGTGCCAGCAGTTACTGGATACAGGGGGCGAGGACTGAAGCTTTCTTT.

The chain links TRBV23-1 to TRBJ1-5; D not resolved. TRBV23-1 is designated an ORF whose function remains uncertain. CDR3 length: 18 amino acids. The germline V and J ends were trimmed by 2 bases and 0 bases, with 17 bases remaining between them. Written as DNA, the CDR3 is TGCGCCAGCAGTCAAAAATTCGGCAGGCCGTATAGCAATCAGCCCCAGCATTTT. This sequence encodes CASSQKFGRPYSNQPQHF.

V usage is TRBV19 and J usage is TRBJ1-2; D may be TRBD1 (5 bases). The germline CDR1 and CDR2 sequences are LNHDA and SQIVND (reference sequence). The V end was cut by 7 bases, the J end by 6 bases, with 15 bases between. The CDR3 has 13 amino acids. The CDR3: CASTPAGSHGYTF. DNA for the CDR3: TGTGCCAGTACCCCCGCAGGGTCCCATGGCTACACCTTC.

The CDR3 reads CASSLDRGRDYTF. CDR3 in DNA: TGTGCCAGCAGCTTGGACAGGGGGAGAGACTACACCTTC. The chain uses TRBV5-6 and TRBJ1-2; 8 nucleotides match TRBD1. Trimming took 0 bases from V and 10 from J; bases not matched to a gene: 5. The length of the CDR3 is 13 residues. CDR1 is SGHDT, CDR2 YYEEEE, per germline.

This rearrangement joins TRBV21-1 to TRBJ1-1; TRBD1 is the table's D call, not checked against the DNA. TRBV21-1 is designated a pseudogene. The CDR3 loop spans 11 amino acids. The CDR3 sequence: CASSKDRRAFF. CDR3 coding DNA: TGTGCCAGCAGCAAGGACAGACGGGCTTTCTTT.

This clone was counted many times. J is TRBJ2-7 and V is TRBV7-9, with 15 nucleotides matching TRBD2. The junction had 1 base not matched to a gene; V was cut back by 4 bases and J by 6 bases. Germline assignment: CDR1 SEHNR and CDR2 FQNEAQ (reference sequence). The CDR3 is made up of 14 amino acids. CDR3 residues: CASSSGLAGGEQYF. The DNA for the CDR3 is TGTGCCAGCAGCTCGGGACTAGCGGGAGGCGAGCAGTACTTC.

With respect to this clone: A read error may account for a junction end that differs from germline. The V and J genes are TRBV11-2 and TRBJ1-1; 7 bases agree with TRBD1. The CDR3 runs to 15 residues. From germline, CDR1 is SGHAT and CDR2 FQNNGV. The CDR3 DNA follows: TGTGCCAGCAGTTTAGGCGGGACAGAGAACACTGAAGCTTTCTTT. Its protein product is CASSLGGTENTEAFF.

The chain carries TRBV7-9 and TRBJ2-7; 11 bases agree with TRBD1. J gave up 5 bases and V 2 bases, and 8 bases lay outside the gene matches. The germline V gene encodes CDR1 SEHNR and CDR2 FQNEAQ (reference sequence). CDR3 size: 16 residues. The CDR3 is CASSLHPRTGGNEQYF. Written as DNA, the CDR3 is TGTGCCAGCAGCTTACATCCCCGGACAGGGGGCAACGAGCAGTACTTC.

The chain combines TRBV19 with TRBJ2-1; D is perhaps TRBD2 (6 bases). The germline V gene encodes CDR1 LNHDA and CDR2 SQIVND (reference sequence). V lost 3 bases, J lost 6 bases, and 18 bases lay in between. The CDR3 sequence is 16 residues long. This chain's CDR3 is CASSIGVTSSTNEQFF. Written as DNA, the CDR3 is TGTGCCAGTAGTATCGGGGTCACTAGCAGTACCAATGAGCAGTTCTTC.